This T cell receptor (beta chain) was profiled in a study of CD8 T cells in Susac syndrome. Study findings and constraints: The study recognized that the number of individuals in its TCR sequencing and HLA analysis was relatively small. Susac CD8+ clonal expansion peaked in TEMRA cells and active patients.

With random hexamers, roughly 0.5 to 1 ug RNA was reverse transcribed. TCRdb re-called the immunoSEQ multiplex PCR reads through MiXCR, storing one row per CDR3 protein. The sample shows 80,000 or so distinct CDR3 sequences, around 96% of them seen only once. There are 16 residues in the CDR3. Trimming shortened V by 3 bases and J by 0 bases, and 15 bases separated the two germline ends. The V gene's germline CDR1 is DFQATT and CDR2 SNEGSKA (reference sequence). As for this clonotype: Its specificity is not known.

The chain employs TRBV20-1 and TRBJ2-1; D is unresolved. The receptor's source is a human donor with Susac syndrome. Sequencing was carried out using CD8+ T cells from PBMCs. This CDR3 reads CSASPQRLSSYNEQFF. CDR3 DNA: TGCAGTGCTAGTCCACAGAGGCTGAGCTCCTACAATGAGCAGTTCTTC.